The 21 T cell receptor beta chains reported below all come from one sample, sequenced in a study of beta chain features in type 1 diabetes. Sequenced material consisted of expressed TCRB transcripts (all of the isolated RNA was reverse transcribed). Libraries were prepared by immunoSEQ multiplex PCR; TCRdb keeps only in-frame clonotypes and omits some of them. The sample records 400,000 to 500,000 clones, approximately 15% being singletons. The material sequenced was naive CD4+ T cells from blood. Receptor source: a man aged 30 to 39 in good health.

This clone was observed a few times. The CDR3 sequence: CASSLTQGLAGGYSYNEQFF. CDR3 sequence (DNA): TGCGCCAGCAGCTTAACCCAGGGGCTAGCGGGAGGCTACTCCTACAATGAGCAGTTCTTC. This chain links TRBV5-1 with TRBJ2-1, with TRBD2 identical over 11 bases. Germline V CDR1 and CDR2: SGHRS, YFSETQ. This CDR3 has 20 residues. With V trimmed by 2 bases and J by 0 bases, 13 bases remained unmatched.

The V gene is TRBV5-1, the J gene TRBJ1-1, with no clear D. V lost 3 bases to trimming and J lost 0 bases, with 9 bases between them. The germline CDR1 and CDR2 sequences are SGHRS and YFSETQ. This CDR3 is 14 amino acids long. The CDR3 sequence is CASSWDTMNTEAFF. The CDR3 DNA is TGCGCCAGCAGCTGGGATACAATGAACACTGAAGCTTTCTTT.

This clone occurred many times. V usage is TRBV7-2 and J usage is TRBJ2-3, with 8 nucleotides matching TRBD2. The CDR3 contains 14 residues. Per the germline V gene, CDR1 is SGHTA and CDR2 is FQGNSA. The V and J ends lost 5 bases and 4 bases, in that order; junction bases with no gene match: 5. CDR3 DNA sequence: TGTGCCAGCAGCATTGGACTAGCTGCAGATACGCAGTATTTT. This translates into CASSIGLAADTQYF.

This clone was seen only a few times. This chain joins TRBV6-5 and TRBJ2-1, with 8 bases that match TRBD2. Germline CDR1 MNHEY, CDR2 SVGAGI. The CDR3 has 16 residues. J was trimmed by 2 bases and V by 0 bases; bases with no gene match: 3. Here the CDR3 DNA reads TGTGCCAGCAGTTACTCCAGCGGGAGCGCCTACAATGAGCAGTTCTTC. This sequence encodes CASSYSSGSAYNEQFF.

The CDR3 nucleotides read TGTGCCAGCAGCTTAAGTCGGACGGAGTCAACCCAGTACTTC. Its protein product is CASSLSRTESTQYF. The chain is built from TRBV7-2 and TRBJ2-5; D is unresolved. Germline CDR1 is SGHTA and CDR2 is FQGNSA. This CDR3 has 14 amino acids. The V gene lost 2 bases and the J gene lost 8 bases, with 15 bases spanning the gap.

This sequence joins TRBV20-1 and TRBJ1-1; D uncertain. The V end was cut by 7 bases, the J end by 7 bases, with 13 bases between. This CDR3 is built from 11 residues. CDR1 and CDR2 (germline): DFQATT, SNEGSKA (reference sequence). The CDR3, as DNA: TGCAGTGTGGGGAACGGATTTGAAGCTTTCTTT. Translation: CSVGNGFEAFF.

V gene TRBV7-9 combines with J gene TRBJ1-2; D unresolved. Germline CDR1 is SEHNR and CDR2 is FQNEAQ (reference sequence). V dropped 1 base and J dropped 4 bases, with 10 bases sitting between them. The CDR3 is 14 amino acids. CDR3 amino acids: CASSLGILSYGYTF. CDR3 nucleotide sequence: TGTGCCAGCAGCTTAGGGATCTTATCCTATGGCTACACCTTC. Combining the CDR3 with reference TRBV7-9 and TRBJ1-2 gives the whole variable domain DTGVSQNPRHKITKRGQNVTFRCDPISEHNRLYWYRQTLGQGPEFLTYFQNEAQLEKSRLLSDRFSAERPKGSFSTLEIQRTEQGDSAMYLCASSLGILSYGYTFGSGTRLTVV.

A single count supports this clone. This rearrangement joins TRBV30 to TRBJ2-7; D unresolved. The CDR3 is 13 residues long. The germline gives CDR1 GTSNPN, CDR2 SVGIG (reference sequence). In nucleotides, the CDR3 is TGTGCCTGGAGTGTACCCGGACGGTATGAGCGGTACGTC. Protein sequence: CAWSVPGRYERYV.

This clone was counted only a few times. The chain combines TRBV4-3 with TRBJ2-3, with 10 nucleotides matching TRBD2. Germline V gene sequence: CDR1 LGHNA, CDR2 YSLEER. The CDR3 is made up of 16 amino acids. Unmatched junction bases numbered 6, after V lost 3 bases and J lost 3 bases. CDR3 sequence reads: CASSQYSGGRTDTQYF. The CDR3 bases are TGCGCCAGCAGCCAGTATAGCGGGGGGCGAACAGATACGCAGTATTTT.

The gene calls are TRBV30 and TRBJ2-1, with 8 bases aligning to TRBD1. Germline V gene sequence: CDR1 GTSNPN, CDR2 SVGIG (reference sequence). The CDR3 is 14 amino acids. The J segment lost 4 bases and the V segment lost 6 bases, leaving 8 bases of the junction unmatched. DNA for the CDR3: TGTGCCTGCTTCGGCAGGGGGCTATACAATGAGCAGTTCTTC. Amino acid sequence: CACFGRGLYNEQFF.

This chain joins TRBV7-2 and TRBJ1-1; maybe TRBD1 (6 bases). With 4 bases removed from V and 4 bases from J, the gap between germline ends came to 10 bases. The germline CDR1 and CDR2 sequences are SGHTA and FQGNSA. This CDR3 region has 13 residues. The CDR3 loop reads CASSWTDSTEAFF. In DNA form, the CDR3 reads TGTGCCAGCAGCTGGACAGATTCCACTGAAGCTTTCTTT.

The chain has TRBV19 and TRBJ2-3; no firm D call. Germline CDR1 LNHDA, CDR2 SQIVND (reference sequence). The CDR3 sequence is 18 residues long. V gave up 3 bases and J gave up 0 bases, with 19 bases separating them. The CDR3 nucleotides read TGTGCCAGTAGTATGGGCCCCTGGGCAGCCGATAGCACAGATACGCAGTATTTT. As protein: CASSMGPWAADSTDTQYF.

This clone was detected many times. This chain uses TRBV9 with TRBJ2-5; D is possibly TRBD2 (5 bases). V was cut by 3 bases and J by 1 base, with 7 bases left in between. Germline values: CDR1 SGDLS, CDR2 YYNGEE. This CDR3 comprises 13 residues. CDR3 in amino acids: CASSGAVQETQYF. The CDR3 nucleotides read TGTGCCAGCAGCGGAGCGGTCCAAGAGACCCAGTACTTC.

V is TRBV5-4 and J is TRBJ2-3; 7 bases fit TRBD1. Trimming took 5 bases from V and 0 from J; bases not matched to a gene: 9. CDR1 and CDR2 from the germline V gene are SGHNT and YYREEE (reference sequence). The CDR3 is made up of 16 amino acids. CDR3 sequence reads: CASRSRDRLSTDTQYF. The DNA for the CDR3 is TGTGCCAGCAGGAGCCGGGACAGATTAAGCACAGATACGCAGTATTTT.

The V gene is TRBV5-4, the J gene TRBJ2-7; D is unclear. Trimming pared 4 bases from V and 2 bases from J, leaving 13 bases between. The CDR3 consists of 14 residues. Germline V gene lookup returns CDR1 SGHNT and CDR2 YYREEE (reference sequence). CDR3 amino acids: CASSALSGTYEQYF. DNA for the CDR3: TGTGCCAGCAGCGCGCTGTCTGGGACCTACGAGCAGTACTTC. The complete variable domain, with remaining parts taken from reference TRBV5-4 and TRBJ2-7, reads ETGVTQSPTHLIKTRGQQVTLRCSSQSGHNTVSWYQQALGQGPQFIFQYYREEENGRGNFPPRFSGLQFPNYSSELNVNALELDDSALYLCASSALSGTYEQYFGPGTRLTVT.

This clone was recorded many times. The V gene is TRBV9, the J gene TRBJ2-1, with D perhaps matching TRBD2 (5 bases). CDR1 and CDR2 from the germline V gene are SGDLS and YYNGEE. Trimming pared 0 bases from V and 10 bases from J, leaving 23 bases between. The CDR3 has 17 amino acids. The CDR3 coding sequence is TGTGCCAGCAGCGTAGCTTCAGGCGGGCTCCCCGCGGGCGAGCAGTTCTTC. This translates into CASSVASGGLPAGEQFF.

The chain links TRBV5-1 to TRBJ2-3; D is uncertain. The V and J ends lost 2 bases and 1 base respectively, with 5 bases between them. There are 13 residues in the CDR3. The germline gives CDR1 SGHRS, CDR2 YFSETQ. CDR3 residues: CASSLQRTDTQYF. The CDR3 region has the DNA TGCGCCAGCAGCTTACAGCGCACAGATACGCAGTATTTT. Drawing the rest from reference TRBV5-1 and TRBJ2-3, the complete variable domain is KAGVTQTPRYLIKTRGQQVTLSCSPISGHRSVSWYQQTPGQGLQFLFEYFSETQRNKGNFPGRFSGRQFSNSRSEMNVSTLELGDSALYLCASSLQRTDTQYFGPGTRLTVL.

This clone was seen more than once but under ten times. The rearrangement joins TRBV6-1 to TRBJ2-7; possible D gene TRBD1, 6 bases. This CDR3 spans 15 amino acids. Per germline, CDR1 MNHNS and CDR2 SASEGT. Trimming pared 3 bases from V and 2 bases from J, leaving 14 bases between. The CDR3 DNA follows: TGTGCCAGCAGTGAGACAGGCCTCGGCCCCTACGAGCAGTACTTC. This translates into CASSETGLGPYEQYF.

This rearrangement joins TRBV20-1 to TRBJ2-5; D not certain. V shed 6 bases and J shed 5 bases, with 10 bases lying between them. Per the germline V gene, CDR1 is DFQATT and CDR2 is SNEGSKA (reference sequence). There are 11 residues in the CDR3. CDR3 protein: CSAPKQETQYF. CDR3 in DNA: TGCAGTGCACCCAAGCAGGAGACCCAGTACTTC.

This rearrangement joins TRBV4-3 to TRBJ2-5, with D possibly called TRBD1 or TRBD2 (5 bases each). The DNA end is more similar to TRBJ2-7, so the J call may be wrong. The CDR3 has 14 amino acids. Germline V gene lookup returns CDR1 LGHNA and CDR2 YSLEER. Here the CDR3 reads CASSQGPGSYEQYF. In DNA form, the CDR3 reads TGCGCCAGCAGCCAGGGACCAGGGAGCTACGAGCAGTACTTC.

Turning to this clone: Other DNA sequences in this specimen translate into the identical CDR3. V is TRBV18 and J is TRBJ1-2; 7 nucleotides line up with TRBD1. The germline V gene has CDR1 KGHSH and CDR2 LQKENI. This CDR3 has 14 amino acids. Unmatched junction bases numbered 5, after V lost 2 bases and J lost 5 bases. Written as DNA, the CDR3 is TGTGCCAGCTCACCATCGGGACAGAATTATGGCTACACCTTC. Translation gives CASSPSGQNYGYTF.